This record covers a single TCR beta chain. Its antigen is currently unknown. The assay was immunoSEQ multiplex PCR, and TCRdb's table has in-frame clones only and misses some. There are about 170,000 clones in the sample; roughly 87% occur only once, and over 1% lies in the top ten. This specimen belongs to a study of T cell responses to AZD1222 COVID-19 vaccine. CDR3 length: 13 amino acids. Trimming removed 4 bases at V and 8 bases at J, with 12 bases between. From germline, CDR1 is MNHEY and CDR2 SMNVEV (reference sequence). Second-dose intervals of approximately 4 or approximately 12 weeks were pooled. The study's findings and limits: Vaccination with two AZD1222 doses was followed by a rise in Spike-specific TCR breadth and depth. Regions 160-218 and 743-854 held dominance among vaccine-associated CD4 TCRs, which spanned spike.

This TCR was recovered from an adult who received the AZD1222 COVID-19 vaccine. The V and J genes are TRBV27 and TRBJ1-5; no reliable D call. The source material was peripheral blood, sampled 28 days after the second AZD1222 dose. The CDR3 spells CASSWHYREPQHF. In DNA form, the CDR3 reads TGTGCCAGCAGTTGGCACTACCGAGAGCCCCAGCATTTT.